These T cell receptor beta chains were read from a single sample in a study of cytomegalovirus exposure and HLA in healthy donors. Method: immunoSEQ multiplex PCR; TCRdb's copy keeps in-frame clones and lacks some. The sample holds more than 100,000 clones; roughly 78% are singletons and the top ten take 2.5% to 3.5%. Sequencing used PBMCs. The receptors derive from a woman aged 25 to 39 in good health and CMV-seropositive. Each CDR3 is given with its conserved first and last residue. Fields, in order: V gene, D gene, CDR3 protein. The D gene is left open where the match is weak.

V: TRBV19
D: NA
CDR3: CASSIDRGRWAEAFF

V: TRBV6-5
D: NA
CDR3: CASSYGREGGYTF

V: TRBV30
D: NA
CDR3: CAWSRATNEKLFF

V: TRBV6-7
D: NA
CDR3: CASSYGTYSYEQYF

V: TRBV15
D: TRBD1
CDR3: CATSRTGGWTEAFF

V: TRBV7-3
D: TRBD1
CDR3: CASSPPGQGSPLHF

V: TRBV7-9
D: NA
CDR3: CSSSLVGTGETQYF

V: TRBV29-1
D: TRBD1
CDR3: CSDRTGGYGYTF

V: TRBV4-3
D: NA
CDR3: CASSQDNNQPQHF

V: TRBV27
D: NA
CDR3: CASRGTAGRDTQYF

V: TRBV18
D: TRBD1
CDR3: CASSPSGQGTAFGYTF

V: TRBV30
D: NA
CDR3: CAWNSYTEAFF

V: TRBV7-9
D: TRBD2
CDR3: CASIRSAGEEQYF

V: TRBV6-5
D: TRBD2
CDR3: CASLNIRTSYHEQFF

V: TRBV28
D: NA
CDR3: CASSTMRDGNQPQHF

V: TRBV19
D: NA
CDR3: CASVDISNYGYTF

V: TRBV5-6
D: NA
CDR3: CASSVTAVGETQYF

V: TRBV7-9
D: TRBD1
CDR3: CASSLGQGIDTQYF

V: TRBV13
D: TRBD2
CDR3: CASSFWTSGSNEQFF

V: TRBV6-6
D: TRBD2
CDR3: CASSYQRGGYEQYF

V: TRBV27
D: NA
CDR3: CASSFAQTPSYEQYF

V: TRBV2
D: NA
CDR3: CASSVSGVSQPQHF

V: TRBV4-1
D: TRBD2
CDR3: CASSPRTSGAGANVLTF

V: TRBV7-2
D: TRBD1
CDR3: CASSSRQGGTGELFF

V: TRBV5-1
D: NA
CDR3: CASSLAGGGRQPQHF

V: TRBV6-1
D: NA
CDR3: CASSEDGFVGAPGNTIYF

V: TRBV2
D: TRBD1
CDR3: CASRRDRSSGNTIYF

V: TRBV28
D: NA
CDR3: CASSYSGDQPQHF

V: TRBV9
D: TRBD1
CDR3: CASSVEDRRRETQYF

V: TRBV5-8
D: TRBD1
CDR3: CASTTGGYEKLFF

V: TRBV7-2
D: TRBD2
CDR3: CASSFSGGAAGELFF

V: TRBV7-3
D: TRBD1
CDR3: CASSLFGTGGFGTEAFF

V: TRBV6-6
D: NA
CDR3: CASRRAGGEDTQYF

V: TRBV7-2
D: TRBD1
CDR3: CASRQTGTGYGVQYF

V: TRBV4-1
D: NA
CDR3: CASSQDTGINSPLHF

V: TRBV9
D: TRBD1
CDR3: CASSPWDSSGNTIYF

V: TRBV4-3
D: NA
CDR3: CASSQAPAVANTGELFF

V: TRBV6-6
D: NA
CDR3: CASSYSQGMTDTEAFF

V: TRBV30
D: NA
CDR3: CAWSVPRGSQETQYF

V: TRBV29-1
D: TRBD1
CDR3: CSTWTGGTEAFF

V: TRBV7-9
D: NA
CDR3: CASSPTGLETQYF

V: TRBV5-1
D: TRBD1
CDR3: CASSPTGTGVNQPQHF

V: TRBV28
D: TRBD2
CDR3: CASSLRLAGTYTGELFF

V: TRBV6-5
D: NA
CDR3: CATMGQQGSYEQYF